The rows below give T cell receptor beta chains drawn from one sample of a study of radiotherapy plus CTLA-4 blockade in lung cancer. Method: immunoSEQ multiplex PCR; TCRdb's copy keeps in-frame clones and lacks some. The sample comprises 85,000 to 95,000 clones, roughly 80% of which are singletons, and roughly 24% rests with the top ten. This sample comprised peripheral blood, obtained from a patient treated with radiotherapy plus ipilimumab. The receptors stem from a human donor with non-small cell lung cancer that progressed on radiotherapy plus ipilimumab. Each CDR3 is given with its conserved first and last residue. The D gene is left open where the match is weak. Clone size, where shown, is once, few, many, or a class for clones that have expanded.

D: NA
size: NA
V: TRBV20-1
J: TRBJ1-2
DNA: TGCAGTGCTATTAGTTATGGCTACACCTTC
CDR3: CSAISYGYTF

D: NA
size: NA
V: TRBV5-1
J: TRBJ1-5
DNA: TGCGCCAGCAGCTTGGAACCGGGATCAGCCCCGCCAGTGCCCCAGCATTTT
CDR3: CASSLEPGSAPPVPQHF

D: NA
size: NA
V: TRBV6-1
J: TRBJ1-1
DNA: TGTGCCAGCAGTGGGGTGATGAACACTGAAGCTTTCTTT
CDR3: CASSGVMNTEAFF

D: NA
size: NA
V: TRBV19
J: TRBJ1-1
DNA: TGTGCCAGTAGTATCCCGTACGGCGGAACTGAAGCTTTCTTT
CDR3: CASSIPYGGTEAFF

D: TRBD1
size: NA
V: TRBV10-1
J: TRBJ2-7
DNA: TGCGCCAGCAGTCGGACAGGGCGGCTGAACGAGCAGTACTTC
CDR3: CASSRTGRLNEQYF

D: TRBD2
size: NA
V: TRBV7-2
J: TRBJ2-5
DNA: TGTGCCAGCAGCTTCGGAGGCGGGAGTGGGAAGACCCAGTACTTC
CDR3: CASSFGGGSGKTQYF

D: TRBD2
size: NA
V: TRBV6-5
J: TRBJ2-7
DNA: TGTGCCAGCAGCCTTGGAGCGGGAAGTCGAGAGCAGTACTTC
CDR3: CASSLGAGSREQYF

D: NA
size: NA
V: TRBV28
J: TRBJ2-1
DNA: TGTGCCAGCGGTCAAGCGGAGAGGTTTTACAATGAGCAGTTCTTC
CDR3: CASGQAERFYNEQFF

D: NA
size: NA
V: TRBV29-1
J: TRBJ2-3
DNA: TGCAGCGTTGAAGCAATGTCAGTCACAGATACGCAGTATTTT
CDR3: CSVEAMSVTDTQYF

D: TRBD2
size: once
V: TRBV7-9
J: TRBJ2-2
DNA: TGTGCCAGCAGCTTAGGATCTAGCGGGCCCACCGGGGAGCTGTTTTTT
CDR3: CASSLGSSGPTGELFF

D: NA
size: few
V: TRBV9
J: TRBJ1-1
DNA: TGTGCCAGCAGCGTAGCCGCAGGGTTCAACACTGAAGCTTTCTTT
CDR3: CASSVAAGFNTEAFF

D: TRBD1
size: NA
V: TRBV28
J: TRBJ1-2
DNA: TGTGCCATATACAGGGGATCCGGCGGCTACACCTTC
CDR3: CAIYRGSGGYTF

D: TRBD2
size: once
V: TRBV27
J: TRBJ2-7
DNA: TGTGCCAGCAGTCCCCTGGGGACTAGTTCCTACGAGCAGTACTTC
CDR3: CASSPLGTSSYEQYF

D: TRBD1
size: NA
V: TRBV4-2
J: TRBJ1-1
DNA: TGTGCCAGCAGCCAAGAGGTCGGACAGGGTCCTGAAGCTTTCTTT
CDR3: CASSQEVGQGPEAFF

D: TRBD1
size: once
V: TRBV19
J: TRBJ1-1
DNA: TGTGCCAGTGGGACAGGGATCATGAACACTGAAGCTTTCTTT
CDR3: CASGTGIMNTEAFF

D: NA
size: NA
V: TRBV7-3
J: TRBJ1-3
DNA: TGTGCCAGCAGCATCCGCCAGGCCCGGAACACCATATATTTT
CDR3: CASSIRQARNTIYF

D: TRBD1
size: NA
V: TRBV7-6
J: TRBJ2-1
DNA: TGTGCCAGCAGCTTAGGGACAGGGGAAATCGGTGAGCAGTTCTTC
CDR3: CASSLGTGEIGEQFF

D: NA
size: NA
V: TRBV28
J: TRBJ2-1
DNA: TGTGCCAGCAGTTCCGGGATGATTAGGGACAATGAGCAGTTCTTC
CDR3: CASSSGMIRDNEQFF

D: NA
size: once
V: TRBV11-2
J: TRBJ1-3
DNA: TGTGCCAGCAGCTTAGGAGGAAACACCATATATTTT
CDR3: CASSLGGNTIYF

D: TRBD1
size: NA
V: TRBV29-1
J: TRBJ1-2
DNA: TGCAGCGTACCCGGGACAGGGATTAACTATGGCTACACCTTC
CDR3: CSVPGTGINYGYTF

D: TRBD1
size: NA
V: TRBV9
J: TRBJ2-3
DNA: TGTGCCAGCAGCGTAGCCCCACAGGGGGAGCAGTATTTT
CDR3: CASSVAPQGEQYF

D: NA
size: NA
V: TRBV9
J: TRBJ2-1
DNA: TGTGCCAGCAGCGTCGGGGTCGCTTACAATGAGCAGTTCTTC
CDR3: CASSVGVAYNEQFF

D: TRBD1
size: NA
V: TRBV5-4
J: TRBJ2-1
DNA: TGTGCCAGCAGCCTAGGGACAGGCTCCTACAATGAGCAGTTCTTC
CDR3: CASSLGTGSYNEQFF

D: NA
size: once
V: TRBV11-2
J: TRBJ2-3
DNA: TGTGCCAGCAGCTTGTGGACAGATACGCAGTATTTT
CDR3: CASSLWTDTQYF

D: TRBD2
size: NA
V: TRBV28
J: TRBJ2-7
DNA: TGTGCCAGCAAGGCGGGAGGGGACCACGAGCAGTACTTC
CDR3: CASKAGGDHEQYF

D: NA
size: few
V: TRBV5-4
J: TRBJ1-6
DNA: TGTGCCAGCAGCGGGGGGTTGTCCTATAATTCACCCCTCCACTTT
CDR3: CASSGGLSYNSPLHF

D: NA
size: NA
V: TRBV7-9
J: TRBJ1-5
DNA: TGTGCCAGCAGCTTAGGGGGGGGACCCAGTCAGCCCCAGCATTTT
CDR3: CASSLGGGPSQPQHF

D: NA
size: few
V: TRBV11-2
J: TRBJ2-5
DNA: TGTGCCAGCAGCTACGACAGCCAAGAGACCCAGTACTTC
CDR3: CASSYDSQETQYF

D: NA
size: once
V: TRBV7-6
J: TRBJ2-1
DNA: TGTGCCAGCAGCTTTAACCTGGCGGGGAATGAGCAGTTCTTC
CDR3: CASSFNLAGNEQFF

D: TRBD2
size: NA
V: TRBV6-6
J: TRBJ2-3
DNA: TGTGCCAGCAGCTCTAGCGGGAGTGGGACAGATACGCAGTATTTT
CDR3: CASSSSGSGTDTQYF

D: TRBD1
size: NA
V: TRBV5-1
J: TRBJ2-6
DNA: TGCGCCAGCAGCGTGACAGGGGGTTCGTACTCTGGGGCCAACGTCCTGACTTTC
CDR3: CASSVTGGSYSGANVLTF

D: NA
size: NA
V: TRBV30
J: TRBJ2-1
DNA: TGTGCCTGGCAAAATGACTGGGGGCTCTACAATGAGCAGTTCTTC
CDR3: CAWQNDWGLYNEQFF

D: NA
size: NA
V: TRBV28
J: TRBJ2-2
DNA: TGTGCCAGCAGTTTAATCAGGGTATCAACCGGGGAGCTGTTTTTT
CDR3: CASSLIRVSTGELFF

D: NA
size: NA
V: TRBV30
J: TRBJ2-7
DNA: TGTGCAACGAGCAGGGGGGGAATCTACGAGCAGTACTTC
CDR3: CATSRGGIYEQYF

D: TRBD1
size: NA
V: TRBV5-1
J: TRBJ2-2
DNA: TGCGCCAGCAGCTTACAGGGGGCGAACACCGGGGAGCTGTTTTTT
CDR3: CASSLQGANTGELFF

D: NA
size: NA
V: TRBV5-5
J: TRBJ1-2
DNA: TGTGCCAGCAGCCCACCTAACTATGGCTACACCTTC
CDR3: CASSPPNYGYTF

D: TRBD1
size: NA
V: TRBV9
J: TRBJ2-2
DNA: TGTGCCAGCAGCCTAATGACGGGACAGGGGATCACCGGGGAGCTGTTTTTT
CDR3: CASSLMTGQGITGELFF

D: NA
size: NA
V: TRBV5-6
J: TRBJ2-2
DNA: TGTGCCAGCAGCTTGGCGAACACCGGGGAGCTGTTTTTT
CDR3: CASSLANTGELFF

D: TRBD1
size: NA
V: TRBV19
J: TRBJ1-1
DNA: TGTGCCAGTAGTAGGACAGGGGTGCGGACTGAAGCTTTCTTT
CDR3: CASSRTGVRTEAFF

D: TRBD1
size: NA
V: TRBV18
J: TRBJ1-2
DNA: TGTGCCAGCTCACCTGGGGACAGCAACTATGGCTACACCTTC
CDR3: CASSPGDSNYGYTF

D: NA
size: NA
V: TRBV28
J: TRBJ2-5
DNA: TGTGCCAGCAGTGGAGTCGCGTCCCAGTACTTC
CDR3: CASSGVASQYF

D: TRBD1
size: NA
V: TRBV5-4
J: TRBJ1-2
DNA: TGTGCCAGCAGCCCCGGGACAGCTAACTATGGCTACACCTTC
CDR3: CASSPGTANYGYTF

D: NA
size: NA
V: TRBV28
J: TRBJ1-4
DNA: TGTGCCAGCAGTCTCTCCACTTCAGGGGAAGGGAATGAAAAACTGTTTTTT
CDR3: CASSLSTSGEGNEKLFF

D: NA
size: NA
V: TRBV7-9
J: TRBJ2-3
DNA: TGTGCCAGCAGCGGAGGGGGAATGCGCACAGATACGCAGTATTTT
CDR3: CASSGGGMRTDTQYF

D: NA
size: few
V: TRBV14
J: TRBJ1-1
DNA: TGTGCCAGCAGCCTCGGAACTGAGAAGGCTTTCTTT
CDR3: CASSLGTEKAFF

D: NA
size: NA
V: TRBV29-1
J: TRBJ2-1
DNA: TGCAGCGTTGAAGCGACAGTGGGTGAGCAGTTCTTC
CDR3: CSVEATVGEQFF

D: NA
size: NA
V: TRBV15
J: TRBJ2-1
DNA: TGTGCCACCAGCAGAGTAGGGTCTAGCAGCAATGAGCAGTTCTTC
CDR3: CATSRVGSSSNEQFF

D: TRBD1
size: NA
V: TRBV25-1
J: TRBJ2-7
DNA: TGTGCCGGGCATCCCGGACAGGAGTCCTACGAGCAGTACTTC
CDR3: CAGHPGQESYEQYF

D: NA
size: NA
V: TRBV28
J: TRBJ1-6
DNA: TGTGCCAGCAGTTTAGGGTATGGGACCGGCAATTCACCCCTCCACTTT
CDR3: CASSLGYGTGNSPLHF

D: NA
size: NA
V: TRBV4-2
J: TRBJ1-2
DNA: TGTGCCAGCAGCCCCGACAGCTATGGCTACACCTTC
CDR3: CASSPDSYGYTF

D: NA
size: NA
V: TRBV28
J: TRBJ2-7
DNA: TGTGCCAGCAGTTCGGGCCAAGCGGCATCTCGCGAGCAGTACTTC
CDR3: CASSSGQAASREQYF

D: NA
size: once
V: TRBV11-2
J: TRBJ1-5
DNA: TGTGCCAGTCAAGGTCGGGCGTTCGGCCAGCATTTT
CDR3: CASQGRAFGQHF

D: NA
size: NA
V: TRBV5-1
J: TRBJ2-2
DNA: TGCGCCAGCAGCTTGCGGGTGGACGGGGAGCTGTTTTTT
CDR3: CASSLRVDGELFF

D: NA
size: NA
V: TRBV6-4
J: TRBJ2-1
DNA: TGTGCCAGCAGGATCGACGCAGGCCCCTACAATGAGCAGTTCTTC
CDR3: CASRIDAGPYNEQFF